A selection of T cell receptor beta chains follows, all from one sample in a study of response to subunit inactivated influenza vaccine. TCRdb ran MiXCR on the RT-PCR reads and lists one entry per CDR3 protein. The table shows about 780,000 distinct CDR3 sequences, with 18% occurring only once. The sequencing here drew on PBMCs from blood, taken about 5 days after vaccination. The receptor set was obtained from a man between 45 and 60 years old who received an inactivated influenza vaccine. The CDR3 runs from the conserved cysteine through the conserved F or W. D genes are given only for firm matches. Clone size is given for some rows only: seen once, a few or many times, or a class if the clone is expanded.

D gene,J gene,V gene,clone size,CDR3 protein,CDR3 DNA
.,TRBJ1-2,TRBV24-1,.,CATSDPRRDYGYTF,TGTGCCACCAGTGATCCTCGGCGGGACTATGGCTACACCTTC
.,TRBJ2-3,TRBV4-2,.,CASSQDYYTQYF,TGTGCCAGCAGCCAAGATTACTATACGCAGTATTTT
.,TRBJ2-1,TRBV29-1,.,CSVPALSRGRRNEQFF,TGCAGCGTCCCCGCCTTAAGCCGGGGCCGACGGAATGAGCAGTTCTTC
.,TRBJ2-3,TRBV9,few,CASSVMITDTQYF,TGTGCCAGCAGCGTCATGATCACAGATACGCAGTATTTT
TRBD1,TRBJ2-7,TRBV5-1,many,CASSFGTGTGEQYF,TGCGCCAGCAGCTTCGGGACAGGGACGGGCGAGCAGTACTTC
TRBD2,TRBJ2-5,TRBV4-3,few,CASSLRTSGTQETQYF,TGCGCCAGCAGCCTCCGGACTAGCGGGACCCAAGAGACCCAGTACTTC
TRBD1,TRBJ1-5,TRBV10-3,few,CAISGQGAQPQHF,TGTGCCATCAGTGGACAGGGGGCCCAGCCCCAGCATTTT
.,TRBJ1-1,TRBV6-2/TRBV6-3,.,CASNIPTPNTEAFF,TGTGCCAGCAATATCCCAACACCGAACACTGAAGCTTTCTTT
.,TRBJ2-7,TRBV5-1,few,CASSWNDEQYF,TGCGCCAGCAGCTGGAACGACGAGCAGTACTTC
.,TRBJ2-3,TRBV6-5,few,CASSYSGAGDRTDTQYF,TGTGCCAGCAGTTACTCGGGGGCGGGGGACCGCACAGATACGCAGTATTTT
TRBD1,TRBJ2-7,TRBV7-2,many,CASSSDRGYEQYF,TGTGCCAGCAGTTCGGACAGGGGATACGAGCAGTACTTC
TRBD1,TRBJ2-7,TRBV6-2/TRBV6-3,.,CASSYLQGHSYEQYF,TGTGCCAGCAGTTACCTACAGGGGCACTCCTACGAGCAGTACTTC
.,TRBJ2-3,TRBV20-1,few,CSANRDTTTDTQYF,TGCAGTGCTAACCGGGACACCACCACAGATACGCAGTATTTT
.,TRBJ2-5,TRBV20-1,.,CSAGDPWRGETQYF,TGCAGTGCTGGCGACCCTTGGAGGGGAGAGACCCAGTACTTC
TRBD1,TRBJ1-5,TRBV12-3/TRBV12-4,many,CASSLALTGLQPQHF,TGTGCCAGCAGTTTAGCCCTGACAGGGTTGCAGCCCCAGCATTTT
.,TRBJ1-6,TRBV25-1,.,CASSDKTRDGPFHF,TGTGCCAGCAGTGATAAAACCCGGGACGGCCCCTTCCACTTT
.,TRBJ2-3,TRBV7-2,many,CASSLNGRTDTQYF,TGTGCCAGCAGCCTAAACGGACGCACAGATACGCAGTATTTT
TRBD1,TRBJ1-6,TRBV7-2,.,CATTGAPNSPLHF,TGTGCCACCACAGGGGCACCTAATTCACCCCTCCACTTT